This T cell receptor (beta chain) was sequenced in a study of T cells after yellow fever vaccination. Notes on the study in general: Repertoires obtained by FACS sorting could include abundant clonotypes that entered as contaminants from the bulk population. Only a minor proportion of clonotypes was detected across both CD4 and CD8 compartments. Subsequent to the booster, the majority of primary-vaccination clones reappeared (96% CD4, 80% to 90% CD8).

Generation of TCR cDNA used 5'RACE template switching (which added a universal primer site and UMIs). TCRdb called the 5' RACE reads again in MiXCR, with one record for every CDR3 protein. Among 400,000 or so distinct CDR3 sequences listed, roughly 11% were seen once. Comment on this clonotype: The antigen is not known.

This CDR3 has 13 residues. Germline loops: CDR1 MGHDK, CDR2 SYGVNS. The V and J ends lost 8 bases and 8 bases respectively, with 18 bases between them. V usage is TRBV25-1 and J usage is TRBJ1-1; tentative D call: TRBD1 (5 bases). This clonotype was obtained from a man aged 18 to 29 who received the YFV17D yellow fever vaccine. The sequenced sample was PBMCs, obtained on the day of the first yellow fever vaccination. CDR3 nucleotides: TGTGCCAGCGTCCCGAGCGGGGCCACCGAAGCTTTCTTT. Its protein product is CASVPSGATEAFF.